This T cell receptor (beta chain) was documented in a study of T cell responses to AZD1222 COVID-19 vaccine. Here immunoSEQ multiplex PCR was the method, and the copy in TCRdb shows in-frame clones only, minus some. The repertoire holds approximately 150,000 clones, 80% to 90% seen once, with roughly 4% in the top ten. The sequence was collected from an adult who received the MenACWY meningococcal vaccine as a control. The starting material was peripheral blood, obtained 28 days after the second dose of the MenACWY control vaccine.

The CDR3 reads CASSLGSGFPNTGELFF. The CDR3 DNA is TGTGCCAGCAGCTTAGGATCAGGGTTCCCGAACACCGGGGAGCTGTTTTTT. This chain uses TRBV7-9 with TRBJ2-2, with a weak D call TRBD1 (5 bases). CDR1 SEHNR and CDR2 FQNEAQ come from the germline V gene (reference sequence). The CDR3 length is 17 residues. V was clipped by 1 base and J by 0 bases, with 12 bases between them.